A selection of T cell receptor beta chains follows, all from one sample in a study of blood T cell repertoires in COVID-19. Assay used: immunoSEQ multiplex PCR; TCRdb lists only in-frame clones, some missing. The data show a few hundred thousand clones, with about 88% seen just once and about 4.5% held by the top ten. The sequenced sample consisted of peripheral blood. The receptors derive from a woman in her thirties or forties who had recovered from COVID-19. Both conserved end residues are part of each CDR3. A D gene is named only where the DNA matches it firmly. Expanded clones are given a class, and other clones once, few, many or no size at all.

TRBV5-4	TRBJ1-3	.	.	TGTGCCAGCAGCTTGCGGAGCTCTGGAAACACCATATATTTT	CASSLRSSGNTIYF
TRBV28	TRBJ2-7	TRBD1	.	TGTGCCAGCAGTCCTACAGGGGGGACCACCTACGAGCAGTACTTC	CASSPTGGTTYEQYF
TRBV5-1	TRBJ1-2	.	.	TGCGCCAGCAGCTTGGCCGGGGAGACCAACTATGGCTACACCTTC	CASSLAGETNYGYTF
TRBV19	TRBJ1-2	.	many	TGTGCCAGTAGTGGGAGGGGCTATGGCTACACCTTC	CASSGRGYGYTF
TRBV2	TRBJ1-1	.	.	TGTGCCAGCAGTGAAAGGGTTGCGGGGAACACTGAAGCTTTCTTT	CASSERVAGNTEAFF
TRBV28	TRBJ1-4	TRBD1	.	TGTGCCAGCAGTTTATATACAGGGGCCACTAATGAAAAACTGTTTTTT	CASSLYTGATNEKLFF
TRBV5-4	TRBJ2-3	.	.	TGTGCCAGCAGCTTGAAGTCCGGTCCTTACACAGATACGCAGTATTTT	CASSLKSGPYTDTQYF
TRBV27	TRBJ1-6	TRBD1	.	TGTGCCAGCAGGAATACAGGGGCGTCCTATAATTCACCCCTCCACTTT	CASRNTGASYNSPLHF
TRBV18	TRBJ2-3	.	.	TGTGCCAGCTCACCACCTTATACAGATACGCAGTATTTT	CASSPPYTDTQYF
TRBV5-6	TRBJ1-6	TRBD1	.	TGTGCCAGCGGACAGGATAATTCACCCCTCCACTTT	CASGQDNSPLHF
TRBV2	TRBJ1-1	.	once	TGTGCCAGCAGTCTCCCGGGGGGCACTGAAGCTTTCTTT	CASSLPGGTEAFF
TRBV5-6	TRBJ1-2	.	.	TGTGCCAGCAGCCCGAAGCCGGGAGCAGGTGGCTACACCTTC	CASSPKPGAGGYTF
TRBV10-1	TRBJ2-5	.	.	TGCGCCAGCAGTTATGGACTACAAGAGACCCAGTACTTC	CASSYGLQETQYF
TRBV24-1	TRBJ2-1	TRBD2	.	TGTGCCACCAGTGATTTTGGACTAGCGTACAATGAGCAGTTCTTC	CATSDFGLAYNEQFF
TRBV5-6	TRBJ1-1	.	.	TGTGCCAGCAGCACCGGACAGCCGGGCACTGAAGCTTTCTTT	CASSTGQPGTEAFF
TRBV5-6	TRBJ1-3	TRBD1	.	TGTGCCAGCAGCGAGGGACAGGGTGCCACCATATATTTT	CASSEGQGATIYF
TRBV2	TRBJ1-5	.	.	TGTGCCAGCGTAGTTTTACAGGGCGAGCCCCAGCATTTT	CASVVLQGEPQHF
TRBV7-9	TRBJ2-3	TRBD1	.	TGTGCCAGCAGCTTAAAGCAGGGACAGCGGGATACGCAGTATTTT	CASSLKQGQRDTQYF
TRBV19	TRBJ2-5	.	.	TGTGCCAGTAGTATCGGTGGGACTTCGCAAGAGACCCAGTACTTC	CASSIGGTSQETQYF
TRBV13	TRBJ2-5	.	once	TGTGCCAGCAGCTTGACGGAGCAAGAGACCCAGTACTTC	CASSLTEQETQYF
TRBV29-1	TRBJ1-1	TRBD1	.	TGCAGCGCCATTACAGGGGGCGCGGGTGAAGCTTTCTTT	CSAITGGAGEAFF
TRBV2	TRBJ2-2	.	.	TGTGCCAGCAGTGAGGTTAGGACAGGGGAGCTGTTTTTT	CASSEVRTGELFF
TRBV30	TRBJ2-1	TRBD2	.	TGTGCCTGGAGTATGAAAGCTGGACTAGCGGGGGGCCGGTACAATGAGCAGTTCTTC	CAWSMKAGLAGGRYNEQFF
TRBV3-1/TRBV3-2	TRBJ2-7	.	.	TGTGCCAGCAGCCAAGCACCAGGGAACGGTGACGAGCAGTACTTC	CASSQAPGNGDEQYF
TRBV3-1/TRBV3-2	TRBJ2-5	.	once	TGTGCCAGCAGCTCAAACCGGGACACTGGCTCGACCCAGTACTTC	CASSSNRDTGSTQYF
TRBV5-3	TRBJ2-2	TRBD2	.	TGTGCCAGAAGCTCCCGACTAGCGGGGCCCACCGGGGAGCTGTTTTTT	CARSSRLAGPTGELFF
TRBV29-1	TRBJ2-1	.	.	TGCAGCGTTGACCGGGACTCGACTAATGAGCAGTTCTTC	CSVDRDSTNEQFF
TRBV12-1	TRBJ1-2	.	.	TGTGCCAGCAGGATCCGACAGGGTAATGGCTACACCTTC	CASRIRQGNGYTF
TRBV9	TRBJ2-5	TRBD2	.	TGTGCCAGCAGCGTCTCGGCGGGAGGGCCGGGAGAGACCCAGTACTTC	CASSVSAGGPGETQYF
TRBV28	TRBJ1-5	TRBD1	.	TGTGCCAGCACCTTATGGTCGTTGGGACAGTCCGGCACCCAGCATTTT	CASTLWSLGQSGTQHF
TRBV6-4	TRBJ2-1	TRBD2	.	TGTGCCAGCAGTCAATTAGCGGGAGCTCCCACTTATGAGCAGTTCTTC	CASSQLAGAPTYEQFF
TRBV6-1	TRBJ1-1	.	.	TGTGCCAGCAGTGATGAGGGGGTGAACACTGAAGCTTTCTTT	CASSDEGVNTEAFF
TRBV19	TRBJ2-1	TRBD2	.	TGTGCCAGTAGTCTAGATCGACTAGCGGAATACAATGAGCAGTTCTTC	CASSLDRLAEYNEQFF
TRBV2	TRBJ1-2	.	few	TGTGCCAGCAGCGCCGACAAGTCTAACTATGGCTACACCTTC	CASSADKSNYGYTF
TRBV6-1	TRBJ1-5	TRBD1	.	TGTGCCAGCAGTGACGGGGGACAGGCAGGGCAGCCCCAGCATTTT	CASSDGGQAGQPQHF
TRBV18	TRBJ1-1	.	once	TGTGCCAGCTCACCACCCGGAGTTGCTGCTTTCTTT	CASSPPGVAAFF
TRBV4-1	TRBJ1-5	.	.	TGCGCCAGCAGCCAAGAAAATGGGGGGGGACCCCAGCATTTT	CASSQENGGGPQHF
TRBV28	TRBJ2-7	.	once	TGTGCCAGCTCTGCCGGGGGTTACTCCTACGAGCAGTACTTC	CASSAGGYSYEQYF
TRBV12-3/TRBV12-4	TRBJ1-1	.	.	TGTGCCAGCAGTCTTTCAGGGAGGTCTGAAGCTTTCTTT	CASSLSGRSEAFF
TRBV7-2	TRBJ1-2	.	.	TGTGCCAGCAGCTTACCCACGGGGTCCACAGGCTACACCTTC	CASSLPTGSTGYTF
TRBV12-5	TRBJ1-1	.	.	TGTGCTAGTGGTTTGGACAGGGACACTGAAGCTTTCTTT	CASGLDRDTEAFF
TRBV7-2	TRBJ2-1	TRBD2	.	TGTGCCAGCAGCTTAGCGTCTAGCGGGGGCTACAATGAGCAGTTCTTC	CASSLASSGGYNEQFF
TRBV11-3	TRBJ2-6	.	.	TGTGCCAGCAGCCCCTCCGAGGTGGTGGGGGCCAACGTCCTGACTTTC	CASSPSEVVGANVLTF
TRBV5-4	TRBJ2-5	.	.	TGTGCCAGCAGCTCAAAGACTAGTCTGGAGACCCAGTACTTC	CASSSKTSLETQYF
TRBV27	TRBJ2-3	.	once	TGTGCCAGCAGTTTCCGCCCCCCAGGGGTTGGGACGGCAGATACGCAGTATTTT	CASSFRPPGVGTADTQYF
TRBV5-1	TRBJ2-2	TRBD2	many	TGCGCCAGCAGCAAACATACTAGCGGGGGGTTCGCGAACACCGGGGAGCTGTTTTTT	CASSKHTSGGFANTGELFF
TRBV29-1	TRBJ1-2	.	.	TGCAGCGTTTCGCAAGTACTGATTTCTCAAAACTATGGCTACACCTTC	CSVSQVLISQNYGYTF
TRBV7-2	TRBJ1-2	.	.	TGTGCCAGCAGCCCATATCTTCTGGGCAGCTATGGCTACACCTTC	CASSPYLLGSYGYTF
TRBV27	TRBJ2-3	TRBD2	.	TGTGCCAGCAGGGGACTAGCGGTGTCAGATACGCAGTATTTT	CASRGLAVSDTQYF
TRBV20-1	TRBJ2-3	.	.	TGCAGTGCTAGGAGTGATACGCAGTATTTT	CSARSDTQYF
TRBV24-1	TRBJ1-5	.	.	TGTGCCACCAGTGATAGAACAGGGCGGCAGCCCCAGCATTTT	CATSDRTGRQPQHF